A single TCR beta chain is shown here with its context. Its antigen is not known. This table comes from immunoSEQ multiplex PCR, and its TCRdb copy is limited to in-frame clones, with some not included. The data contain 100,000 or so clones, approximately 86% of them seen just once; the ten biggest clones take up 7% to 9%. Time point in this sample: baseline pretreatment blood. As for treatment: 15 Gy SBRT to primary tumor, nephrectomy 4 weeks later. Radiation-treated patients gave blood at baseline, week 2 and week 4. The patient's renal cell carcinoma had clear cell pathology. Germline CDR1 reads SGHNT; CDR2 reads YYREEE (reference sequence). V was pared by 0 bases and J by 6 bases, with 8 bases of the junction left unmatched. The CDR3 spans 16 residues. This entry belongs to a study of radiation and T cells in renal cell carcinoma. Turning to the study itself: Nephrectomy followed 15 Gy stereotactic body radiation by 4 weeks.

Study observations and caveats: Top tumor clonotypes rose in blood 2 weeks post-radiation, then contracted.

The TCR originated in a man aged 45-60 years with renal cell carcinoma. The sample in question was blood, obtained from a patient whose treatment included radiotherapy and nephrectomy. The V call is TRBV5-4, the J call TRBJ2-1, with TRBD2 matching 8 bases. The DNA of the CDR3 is TGTGCCAGCAGCTTGGTACCGGGGGGGCCCGGCAATGAGCAGTTCTTC. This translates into CASSLVPGGPGNEQFF.